Each of the 19 T cell receptor beta chains below was sequenced from the same sample in a study of T-cell reconstitution after alpha-beta-depleted transplantation in children. Preparation of the TCRbeta library used unique molecular identifiers. Each CDR3 protein gets one entry after TCRdb re-called the PCR reads with MiXCR. The data hold 250,000 to 350,000 distinct CDR3 sequences, with around 25% observed a single time. This sample comprised PBMCs, mostly from graft donor cells, obtained 180 days after TCRalphabeta/CD19-depleted stem cell transplant. These receptors were taken from a male patient aged 10-17 years who had a stem cell transplant for acute lymphoblastic leukemia, so the T cells may come from the graft donor.

The chain employs TRBV20-1 and TRBJ1-5, with TRBD1 matching 7 bases. The CDR3 consists of 15 residues. Germline V CDR1 and CDR2: DFQATT, SNEGSKA (reference sequence). CDR3 in DNA: TGCTGTGGTAGAGAGTGGGAAGGGGGCGGTCAGCCCCAGCATTTT. Amino acids: CCGREWEGGGQPQHF.

In this sample, this clonotype turned up a few times. V and J are TRBV7-9 and TRBJ2-1; 9 bases agree with TRBD1. Germline CDR1 is SEHNR and CDR2 is FQNEAQ (reference sequence). The trim removed 4 bases at V and 9 bases at J, leaving 10 bases unmatched. This CDR3 comprises 15 residues. The CDR3 region is CASSWWTGAAGEQFF. DNA of the CDR3: TGTGCCAGCAGCTGGTGGACAGGGGCAGCGGGTGAGCAGTTCTTC.

This sequence joins TRBV7-9 and TRBJ2-1; possible D gene TRBD2, 5 bases. The CDR3 consists of 12 residues. Trimming removed 6 bases at V and 7 bases at J, with 10 bases between. CDR1 and CDR2 from the germline V gene are SEHNR and FQNEAQ (reference sequence). In DNA form, the CDR3 reads TGTGCCAGCAGGTTACGGGGTAATGAGCAGTTCTTC. This encodes CASRLRGNEQFF. Together with reference TRBV7-9 and TRBJ2-1, the CDR3 gives the full variable domain: DTGVSQNPRHKITKRGQNVTFRCDPISEHNRLYWYRQTLGQGPEFLTYFQNEAQLEKSRLLSDRFSAERPKGSFSTLEIQRTEQGDSAMYLCASRLRGNEQFFGPGTRLTVL.

This clonotype appeared a few times. The CDR3 nucleotides read TGCAGTGCTAGCGACGGACAGGAGCTCCTTCTCTACGAGCAGTACTTC. Translation: CSASDGQELLLYEQYF. The genes are TRBV20-1 and TRBJ2-7; 7 bases match TRBD1. Looked up from germline, CDR1 is DFQATT and CDR2 is SNEGSKA (reference sequence). This CDR3 comprises 16 residues. Trimming cost V 3 bases and J 3 bases; bases outside gene matches: 14.

This clonotype was counted only a few times. V is TRBV24-1 and J is TRBJ2-2; no firm D call. V dropped 12 bases and J dropped 0 bases, with 13 bases sitting between them. The germline CDR1 and CDR2 sequences are KGHDR and SFDVKD. The CDR3 covers 14 residues. For the CDR3, the DNA is TGTGCCTCTAGGACCGCCACGAACACCGGGGAGCTGTTTTTT. Its translation is CASRTATNTGELFF.

This clonotype was seen more than once but under ten times. The chain joins TRBV20-1 to TRBJ1-2, with a possible D match to TRBD1 (5 bases). From germline, CDR1 is DFQATT and CDR2 SNEGSKA (reference sequence). Between the trimmed V and J ends, which lost 7 bases and 3 bases, there was a span of 12 bases. The length of the CDR3 is 12 residues. CDR3 in amino acids: CSGLRGHYGYTF. The DNA for the CDR3 is TGCAGTGGCCTGCGGGGACACTATGGCTACACCTTC.

J is TRBJ2-7 and V is TRBV12-3 or TRBV12-4; 11 nucleotides match TRBD2. Trimming cost V 4 bases and J 7 bases; bases outside gene matches: 9. The CDR3 totals 15 residues. Here the CDR3 DNA reads TGTGCCAGCAGTTCGGTAGCGGGAGGGCCCGAGGAGCAGTACTTC. It encodes CASSSVAGGPEEQYF.

This clonotype was detected only a few times. The rearrangement links TRBV20-1 to TRBJ2-1, with TRBD2 identical over 7 bases. CDR1 and CDR2 (germline): DFQATT, SNEGSKA (reference sequence). This CDR3 comprises 14 residues. The V and J ends lost 0 bases and 9 bases, in that order; junction bases with no gene match: 8. The CDR3 DNA sequence: TGCAGTGCTAGAGAGGGAGGGCCTACGGGTGAGCAGTTCTTC. This translates into CSAREGGPTGEQFF.

The V call is TRBV5-1, the J call TRBJ2-3; D might be TRBD2 (6 bases). The CDR3 extends over 15 amino acids. CDR1 SGHRS and CDR2 YFSETQ come from the germline V gene. Trimming removed 3 bases at V and 4 bases at J, with 15 bases between. The DNA for the CDR3 is TGCGCCAGCAGCTGGGACTTATACATCGCAGATACGCAGTATTTT. Protein sequence: CASSWDLYIADTQYF.

This clonotype came up a few times. The rearrangement links TRBV24-1 to TRBJ2-1; 12 positions agree with TRBD2. Germline assignment: CDR1 KGHDR and CDR2 SFDVKD. V trimming: 4 bases; J trimming: 12 bases; junction bases outside the gene matches: 6. This CDR3 is built from 14 residues. The CDR3 DNA is TGTGCCACCAGTGACGCCGGGACTAGCGGGCGGCAGTTCTTC. Translation: CATSDAGTSGRQFF.

This clonotype was picked up a small number of times. The rearrangement uses TRBV12-3 or TRBV12-4 and TRBJ2-5; 8 bases align to TRBD1. Trimming at V came to 5 bases and at J to 4 bases, leaving 0 bases not matched to a gene. The CDR3 consists of 12 residues. CDR3 sequence reads: CASSDRGETQYF. Here the CDR3 DNA reads TGTGCCAGCAGTGACAGGGGAGAGACCCAGTACTTC.

V and J are TRBV15 and TRBJ2-5; D not resolved. The CDR3 sequence is 13 residues long. V shed 3 bases and J shed 2 bases, with 7 bases lying between them. Germline V lookup: CDR1 LNHNV, CDR2 YYDKDF (reference sequence). This CDR3 reads CATSSRHQETQYF. The CDR3 coding sequence is TGTGCCACCAGCAGTAGACATCAAGAGACCCAGTACTTC.

This clonotype turned up a few times. The chain combines TRBV11-2 with TRBJ2-1; D remains ambiguous. Germline lookup yields CDR1 SGHAT and CDR2 FQNNGV. V was cut by 2 bases and J by 0 bases, with 17 bases left in between. The CDR3 is made up of 18 amino acids. In DNA form, the CDR3 reads TGTGCCAGCAGCTTAACCGGGTCGGCGTTTTCCTCCTACAATGAGCAGTTCTTC. Protein sequence: CASSLTGSAFSSYNEQFF.

This clonotype was observed a few times. The chain carries TRBV27 and TRBJ2-1; 10 bases match TRBD1. After removal of 5 bases from V and 4 bases from J, the junction contained 2 bases not matched to a gene. The CDR3 has 14 amino acids. The germline V gene encodes CDR1 MNHEY and CDR2 SMNVEV (reference sequence). As DNA, the CDR3 is TGTGCCAGCAGTCGGACAGGGGGTTACAATGAGCAGTTCTTC. Amino acid sequence: CASSRTGGYNEQFF.

This clonotype was counted once. This chain joins TRBV24-1 and TRBJ2-5; perhaps TRBD1 as D (6 bases). CDR1 and CDR2 from the germline V gene are KGHDR and SFDVKD. The CDR3 is 15 residues long. The V gene lost 5 bases and the J gene lost 3 bases, with 15 bases spanning the gap. The CDR3 DNA reads as TGTGCCACCAGTGGTCACACCAGGGGAAAAGAGACCCAGTACTTC. Residues: CATSGHTRGKETQYF.

A few counts support this clonotype. This chain joins TRBV6-5 and TRBJ2-1, with a tentative D call TRBD2 (5 bases). The germline V and J ends were trimmed by 8 bases and 6 bases, with 11 bases remaining between them. The CDR3 is 12 residues long. Germline loops: CDR1 MNHEY, CDR2 SVGAGI. The CDR3 spells CASALAPNEQFF. The CDR3 nucleotides are TGTGCCAGCGCCCTAGCCCCCAATGAGCAGTTCTTC.

CDR3 residues: CASSQDPASGRTRQFF. The DNA of the CDR3 is TGTGCCAGCAGCCAAGATCCGGCTAGCGGGCGTACCAGGCAGTTCTTC. The chain employs TRBV4-2 and TRBJ2-1; TRBD2 aligns across 8 bases. The CDR3 has 16 residues. Germline lookup yields CDR1 LGHNA and CDR2 YNFKEQ. V lost 0 bases, J lost 12 bases, and 13 bases stayed unmatched.

This clonotype has only a few counts. The chain couples TRBV11-2 to TRBJ2-1; TRBD2 agrees at 8 bases. The CDR3 runs 16 residues. V was clipped by 3 bases and J by 7 bases; unmatched bases: 11. CDR1 is SGHAT and CDR2 is FQNNGV in the germline V gene. Written as DNA, the CDR3 is TGTGCCAGCAGCTTCATTCCAGCGGGAGTAGGTAATGAGCAGTTCTTC. Translation: CASSFIPAGVGNEQFF.

In this sample, this clonotype turned up a few times. J is TRBJ2-1 and V is TRBV27; the D gene is possibly TRBD1 (7 bases). V lost 4 bases, J lost 2 bases, and 18 bases lay in between. The CDR3 loop spans 17 amino acids. Germline V CDR1 and CDR2: MNHEY, SMNVEV (reference sequence). The CDR3 reads CASSSGGLGRPYNEQFF. As DNA, the CDR3 is TGTGCCAGCAGTTCAGGGGGGCTTGGTAGACCCTACAATGAGCAGTTCTTC.